Listed below are T cell receptor beta chains from one sample, sequenced in a study of T cell clones after liver transplantation. Some clones are missing from TCRdb's copy, which holds only in-frame ones; the method was immunoSEQ multiplex PCR. The sample consists of 40,000 to 65,000 clones, about 81% of them appearing once. The material sequenced was CD4+ T cells from blood, taken before liver transplant. The receptors originated from a human donor who received a liver transplant. CDR3s include the opening cysteine and the closing phenylalanine or tryptophan. A D gene is named only where the DNA matches it firmly. Clone size is stated in some rows and not others, as once, few, many or a class when expanded.

D gene	V gene	clone size	J gene	CDR3 protein	CDR3 DNA
-	TRBV4-2	-	TRBJ1-1	CASSQDLERDTEAFF	TGTGCCAGCAGCCAAGATTTAGAAAGGGACACTGAAGCTTTCTTT
-	TRBV9	-	TRBJ2-4	CASSAEDRKNIQYF	TGTGCCAGCAGCGCGGAGGACCGGAAGAACATTCAGTACTTC
TRBD2	TRBV15	-	TRBJ2-1	CATSRRGLAGAHEQFF	TGTGCCACCAGCAGACGGGGACTAGCGGGAGCACATGAGCAGTTCTTC
-	TRBV19	-	TRBJ1-5	CASSERPPPGPQHF	TGTGCCAGTTCTGAAAGGCCACCCCCGGGGCCCCAGCATTTT
-	TRBV5-4	-	TRBJ1-1	CASSLEWALNTEAFF	TGTGCCAGCAGCTTGGAATGGGCGCTGAACACTGAAGCTTTCTTT
TRBD1	TRBV5-4	-	TRBJ2-7	CASSRDRGRTTYEQYF	TGTGCCAGCAGCCGGGACAGGGGGCGGACCACCTACGAGCAGTACTTC
-	TRBV6-5	-	TRBJ2-7	CASSYSIWQGSYEQYF	TGTGCCAGCAGTTACTCGATTTGGCAGGGTTCCTACGAGCAGTACTTC
TRBD1	TRBV19	once	TRBJ1-1	CASSNVKQGMNTEAFF	TGTGCCAGTAGTAATGTTAAACAGGGGATGAACACTGAAGCTTTCTTT
-	TRBV7-2	-	TRBJ1-2	CASSLRANYGYTF	TGTGCCAGCAGCTTAAGGGCTAACTATGGCTACACCTTC
-	TRBV10-3	-	TRBJ2-2	CAISDRGDRTGELFF	TGTGCCATCAGTGACAGGGGGGATAGAACCGGGGAGCTGTTTTTT
-	TRBV18	-	TRBJ1-1	CASSQGLEAFF	TGTGCCAGCTCACAAGGGCTTGAAGCTTTCTTT
TRBD1	TRBV6-5	-	TRBJ1-2	CASSYARTGGGYGYTF	TGTGCCAGCAGTTACGCCCGAACAGGGGGCGGCTATGGCTACACCTTC
TRBD1	TRBV28	once	TRBJ2-3	CASSADRATTDTQYF	TGTGCCAGCAGTGCAGACAGGGCTACCACAGATACGCAGTATTTT
-	TRBV9	few	TRBJ2-2	CASTGDVAGELFF	TGTGCCAGCACAGGGGACGTGGCCGGGGAGCTGTTTTTT
-	TRBV21-1	-	TRBJ2-7	CASRPGGDTDPYEQYF	TGTGCCAGCCGACCGGGGGGGGACACAGATCCCTACGAGCAGTACTTC
TRBD2	TRBV9	-	TRBJ2-3	CASLERGAGGPDTQYF	TGTGCCAGTTTAGAAAGGGGAGCGGGGGGCCCTGATACGCAGTATTTT
TRBD1	TRBV19	-	TRBJ1-5	CASTGTGGQPQHF	TGTGCCAGTACCGGGACAGGGGGTCAGCCCCAGCATTTT
-	TRBV2	-	TRBJ1-1	CAIRLLTDTEAFF	TGTGCCATAAGACTCTTGACGGACACTGAAGCTTTCTTT
-	TRBV9	-	TRBJ2-3	CASSGGVTDTQYF	TGTGCCAGCAGCGGTGGGGTCACAGATACGCAGTATTTT
-	TRBV7-3	-	TRBJ2-5	CASSLMGQETQYF	TGTGCCAGCAGCTTAATGGGTCAAGAGACCCAGTACTTC
TRBD2	TRBV9	-	TRBJ2-5	CASSVEAGGETQYF	TGTGCCAGCAGCGTAGAGGCGGGGGGGGAGACCCAGTACTTC
-	TRBV7-2	-	TRBJ2-5	CASSMTLETQYF	TGTGCCAGCAGCATGACCTTAGAGACCCAGTACTTC
-	TRBV5-1	-	TRBJ2-7	CASSGGSAGLYEQYF	TGCGCCAGCAGCGGGGGGTCCGCCGGCCTTTACGAGCAGTACTTC
-	TRBV5-1	-	TRBJ1-2	CASSLGKAGHQVDTF	TGCGCCAGCAGCTTGGGGAAGGCCGGGCACCAAGTGGACACCTTC
-	TRBV6-1	-	TRBJ1-4	CASSVPRQEKLFF	TGTGCCAGCAGTGTCCCCCGACAGGAAAAACTGTTTTTT
-	TRBV18	-	TRBJ1-6	CASYSGTPSPLHF	TGTGCTTCGTACTCCGGGACTCCCTCACCCCTCCACTTT
TRBD2	TRBV9	-	TRBJ2-1	CASSVGTSANEQFF	TGTGCCAGCAGCGTGGGGACTAGCGCCAATGAGCAGTTCTTC
TRBD1	TRBV29-1	-	TRBJ1-5	CSVSTGGQPQHF	TGCAGCGTCTCGACAGGGGGTCAGCCCCAGCATTTT
TRBD1	TRBV4-2	-	TRBJ2-3	CASSHAPGQGHDTQYF	TGTGCCAGCAGCCATGCACCGGGACAGGGTCATGATACGCAGTATTTT
-	TRBV19	many	TRBJ1-1	CASSSWGPMNTEAFF	TGTGCCAGTAGTAGTTGGGGGCCTATGAACACTGAAGCTTTCTTT
-	TRBV6-6	-	TRBJ2-1	CASSANLGTLDNEQFF	TGTGCCAGCAGTGCTAACCTCGGGACTCTGGATAATGAGCAGTTCTTC
-	TRBV7-2	-	TRBJ2-3	CASSRVPAQSVDTQYF	TGTGCCAGCAGCCGCGTCCCAGCGCAATCAGTGGATACGCAGTATTTT
TRBD2	TRBV9	-	TRBJ2-5	CASSVGLAGGFETQYF	TGTGCCAGCAGCGTCGGTCTAGCGGGGGGGTTTGAGACCCAGTACTTC
TRBD1	TRBV5-4	-	TRBJ2-7	CASSRKTGTYEQYF	TGTGCCAGCAGCCGCAAGACAGGGACGTACGAGCAGTACTTC
TRBD2	TRBV7-3	medium-sized	TRBJ2-1	CASSPGGSGGNEQFF	TGTGCCAGCAGCCCTGGGGGTAGCGGGGGCAATGAGCAGTTCTTC
TRBD2	TRBV4-3	-	TRBJ2-5	CASSQEAGVFQETQYF	TGCGCCAGCAGCCAAGAAGCGGGGGTCTTCCAAGAGACCCAGTACTTC
-	TRBV7-3	-	TRBJ2-1	CASSLAPWNEQFF	TGTGCCAGCAGCTTAGCTCCTTGGAATGAGCAGTTCTTC
TRBD1	TRBV5-1	-	TRBJ1-1	CASSEQGMSMNTEAFF	TGCGCCAGCAGTGAACAGGGGATGTCCATGAACACTGAAGCTTTCTTT
-	TRBV18	-	TRBJ2-5	CASSRGDQETQYF	TGTGCCAGCTCAAGGGGGGACCAAGAGACCCAGTACTTC
TRBD1	TRBV28	-	TRBJ2-5	CASSGQGTYQETQYF	TGTGCCAGCAGTGGACAGGGGACGTACCAAGAGACCCAGTACTTC
-	TRBV20-1	-	TRBJ2-1	CSAIYYNEQFF	TGCAGTGCTATCTACTACAATGAGCAGTTCTTC
-	TRBV18	once	TRBJ2-4	CASSPPERIGAKNIQYF	TGTGCCAGCTCACCACCGGAACGAATTGGAGCCAAAAACATTCAGTACTTC
-	TRBV20-1	-	TRBJ1-1	CSASQNKGAFF	TGCAGTGCTAGCCAGAACAAGGGGGCTTTCTTT
-	TRBV5-1	-	TRBJ2-3	CASSLDRDTQYF	TGCGCCAGCAGCTTGGATCGGGATACGCAGTATTTT
-	TRBV19	-	TRBJ1-1	CASSISGTLNTEAFF	TGTGCCAGTAGTATTTCAGGGACTCTGAACACTGAAGCTTTCTTT
-	TRBV30	-	TRBJ2-1	CAWSVWLAGDNEQFF	TGTGCCTGGAGTGTTTGGCTAGCCGGCGACAATGAGCAGTTCTTC
-	TRBV19	-	TRBJ1-2	CASSNDPYYGYTF	TGTGCCAGTTCGAACGACCCCTACTATGGCTACACCTTC
-	TRBV5-6	-	TRBJ2-4	CASSLGGSGNNQYF	TGTGCCAGCAGCTTGGGTGGCAGCGGTAACAATCAGTACTTC